This record covers a single T cell receptor (beta chain). Its antigen has not been determined. Base qualities are not at hand, and no much larger clone is one base apart. The donors were healthy, HIV-negative adults with no recently reported acute infections or vaccinations. Every donor was a Caucasian adult living in Nashville, Tennessee, USA. In the unsorted samples, 70 million to 95 million PBMCs were counted, and genomic DNA was extracted using the QIAamp DNA Blood Mini kit. After blood collection by leukapheresis, PBMCs were isolated using Ficoll-Histopaque density gradient centrifugation and then cryopreserved in the vapor phase of liquid nitrogen. Inclusive of the bounding cysteine and phenylalanine, the CDR3 is 15 residues long. Only the CDR3 part of the read is kept: 45 bases, read in frame from the first base. According to the germline V gene (reference sequence), CDR1 reads SEHNR and CDR2 reads FQNEAQ. V sheds 1 base and J sheds 9 bases, leaving 19 bases between their ends.

Using the deep immunoSEQ assay, TCR CDR3 regions were amplified from genomic DNA by multiplex PCR. Extracted genomic DNA from each cell subset was spread evenly across all wells of several immunoSEQ 96-well plates, with each plate serving as a replicate. Each replicate PCR for unsorted PBMC received roughly 300 ng genomic DNA, equal to 25,000 to 35,000 T cell genomes. Genomic DNA from unsorted PBMC was sequenced over ten immunoSEQ deep assay plates. Purified libraries were measured with a Qubit 3.0 fluorometer, size-checked on a Bioanalyzer 2100, and measured again with the KAPA Library Quantification kit. Every immunoSEQ 96-well plate was sequenced on a dedicated single-read 150-cycle Illumina NextSeq 550 flow cell. Turning to the authors' computational methods: Because only junctional sequences without quality scores were contained in the immunoSEQ output, filtering matching that applied to full-length reads could not be performed. Sequences were annotated with PyIR, a Python wrapper for IgBLAST v1.9, using IMGT germline references to assign V/J genes and CDR3. Reads with weak V/J assignments (E-value above 1e-6), missing CDR3, stop codons, out-of-frame junctions, or ambiguous translated residues were removed. V3J clonotypes were defined as sequences sharing an identical inferred V gene, J gene, and CDR3 amino acid sequence. Percentage overlap between repertoires was calculated by dividing the number of shared unique clonotypes by the size of the smaller repertoire. Richness of each repertoire was evaluated using RTK rarefaction, the Chao1 estimator, and Recon v2.1 estimates of unobserved clonotypes. TCRdb carries this immuneACCESS record with in-frame sequences only. Its versions omit some clonotypes, under half of them owing to an unresolved V gene in the studies checked, with the rest unexplained. D and trimming were read from the DNA, whereas the V and J calls and clone size are those reported in that table. This sample holds about 530,000 clones; nearly 80% were observed only once. The ten largest account for roughly an eighth of the sample.

This entry is derived from a study of shared clonotypes between healthy human individuals (dated by TCRdb to 2018 to 2021). About the study as a whole: The cohort comprised a couple of women and three men aged 18 to 49 years. To increase sequencing depth and limit assay-specific biases, different laboratories used diverse techniques to prepare libraries and sequence TCR repertoires. To estimate repertoire size and how much clonotypes are shared between individuals, the study performed deep sequencing of blood TCR repertoires from a few healthy adults. Per donor, leukapheresis produced somewhere between about 0.85 and 10 billion PBMCs. What the research found in general, with its limitations: Sampling was restricted to blood, and TCR repertoires in tissues likely differ from the TCR repertoires found in blood. The small number of donors limited the genetic and exposure-history diversity represented. Pairwise subsampling led to the expectation that sequencing depth would affect the degree of clonotype sharing among donors.

In this chain, TRBV7-9 is recombined with TRBJ2-7; possibly the D gene is TRBD2, per 6 matching bases. This clonotype was obtained from a woman aged 40 to 50 in good health. Some clones in this sample may be carry-over from other donors' samples. The sequenced sample consisted of PBMCs. The CDR3 region has the sequence CASSLGLGLGEWQYF. At the DNA level, the sequence is TGTGCCAGCAGCTTAGGTCTGGGACTGGGAGAATGGCAGTACTTC.